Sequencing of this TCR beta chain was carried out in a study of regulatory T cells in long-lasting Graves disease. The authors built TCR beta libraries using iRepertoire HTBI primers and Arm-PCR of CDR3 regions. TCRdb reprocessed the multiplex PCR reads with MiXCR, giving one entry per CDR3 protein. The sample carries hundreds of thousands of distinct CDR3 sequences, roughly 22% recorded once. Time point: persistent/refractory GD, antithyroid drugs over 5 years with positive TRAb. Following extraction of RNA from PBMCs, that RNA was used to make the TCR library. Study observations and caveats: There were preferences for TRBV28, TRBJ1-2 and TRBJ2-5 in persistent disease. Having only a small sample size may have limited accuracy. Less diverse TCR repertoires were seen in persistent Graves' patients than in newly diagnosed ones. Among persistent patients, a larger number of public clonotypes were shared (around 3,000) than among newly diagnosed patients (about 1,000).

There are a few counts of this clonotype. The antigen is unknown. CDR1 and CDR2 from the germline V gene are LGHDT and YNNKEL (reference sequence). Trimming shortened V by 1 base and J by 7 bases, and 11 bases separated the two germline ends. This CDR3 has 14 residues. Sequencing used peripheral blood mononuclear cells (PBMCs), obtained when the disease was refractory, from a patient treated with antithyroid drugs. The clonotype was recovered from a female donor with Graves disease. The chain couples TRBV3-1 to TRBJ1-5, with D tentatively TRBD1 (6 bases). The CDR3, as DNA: TGTGCCAGCAGCCAAGCGACAGGTTCCCAGCCCCAGCATTTT. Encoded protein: CASSQATGSQPQHF. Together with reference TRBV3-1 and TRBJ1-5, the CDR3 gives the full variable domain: DTAVSQTPKYLVTQMGNDKSIKCEQNLGHDTMYWYKQDSKKFLKIMFSYNNKELIINETVPNRFSPKSPDKAHLNLHINSLELGDSAVYFCASSQATGSQPQHFGDGTRLSIL.